The sequence of this TCR beta chain was determined in a study of read filtering for tumor transcriptome and immune sequencing (dated by TCRdb to about 2020). Some background on the complete study: The cohort consisted of approximately 16 male and under 15 female patients, with a mean age of about 66 years and an age range of 47 to 80. Under revised international staging, 8 patients fell into R-ISS I, more than 15 into R-ISS II and over five into R-ISS III. After DNase treatment, whole-transcriptome libraries were prepared using the TruSeq RNA Access Library Prep Kit. Per sample, about 3.5 to 10.27 million TCR-region mapped reads were obtained with IR-seq, compared with only 85 to 1273 with RNA-seq. TCR repertoires obtained by targeted immune repertoire sequencing and by bulk whole-transcriptome sequencing performed on the same bone marrow samples were compared. One of the main goals was to work out a read-filtering strategy for immune repertoire data, in particular whether clonotypes backed by only a single read should be removed.

This clonotype occurred many times. The antigen it recognizes is unknown. The input lacks base qualities; no much larger clone sits a single base away. What the research found in general, with its limitations: Rather than purified T cells, the sorted CD138-negative fraction was a mixed bone marrow immune population. In IR-seq, single-read clonotypes were 80% to 90% of clonotypes but about 3.5% of total reads; in RNA-seq they were about three quarters of clonotypes and less than 45% of reads. Compared with RNA-seq, IR-seq captured clonotypes at much higher depth and more reliably, and a smaller IR-seq throughput was enough to identify most shared clonotypes. When single-read clonotypes were removed, the proportions of shared clonotypes in IR-seq and RNA-seq correlated more strongly.

TCR libraries were constructed from 350 to 400 ng RNA using the Immunoverse kit, and molecular barcoded adaptors covering alpha/delta and beta/gamma chains were employed. TCR library preparation used the same RNA that was used for transcriptome sequencing. An Illumina HiSeq 4000 with 2 x 150 cycles was used to sequence the TCR libraries. The authors processed their data as follows. MiXCR aligned TCR reads to human V, D, J and C references and assembled the aligned reads into CDR3 clonotypes, with quality filtering and error correction included. The tcR package in R was used to analyze clonotype counts and gene usage diversity. For inspection of raw mapping reads, RNA-seq reads were mapped by STAR aligner version 2.5.3a onto GRCh37 of the human genome. To test how sequencing depth affected the clonotypes detected, IR-seq fastq files were randomly downsampled with Seqtk 1.3. Using fastp at Q25 and MiXCR, TCRdb reprocessed the public reads and kept productive beta chains. Duplicate CDR3 protein sequences are folded into a single record with the most common DNA and genes. TCRdb, rather than the study authors, made the V and J calls. This sample holds around 65,000 distinct CDR3 sequences; roughly a fifth were observed only once. The ten largest clones represent roughly 11% of the sample.

Bone marrow was sampled from every patient at the time of active disease. Ficoll-Hypaque density gradient centrifugation was used to isolate the bone marrow mononuclear cells. Myeloma plasma cells were removed and CD138-negative cells were collected by negative selection after labeling with CD138 magnetic microbeads on a MACS separator. Flow cytometry on an Attune NxT with CD138 antibodies was used to check the purity of the isolated cells. Total RNA was extracted with TRIzol reagent and quantified with a NanoDrop spectrophotometer. Paired RNA-seq and IR-seq were performed on the CD138-negative bone marrow sample of each patient. V and J are trimmed by 2 bases and 3 bases, and the gene matches miss 2 bases of the junction. The cysteine opens and the phenylalanine closes a CDR3 of 14 amino acids. The entry retains the CDR3 DNA only, 42 bases that are in frame from base 1. Via the germline V gene, CDR1 is SGHVS and CDR2 FNYEAQ.

This receptor chain uses TRBV7-6 and TRBJ2-7; 9 bases in the junction line up with TRBD1. Material: a population of CD138-negative cells sorted from bone marrow. This specimen's cell subset or site label, per the study, means: bone marrow mononuclear cells depleted of CD138+ plasma/myeloma cells by negative magnetic selection. This TCR was recovered from a donor aged 40 or older with multiple myeloma. The nucleotide sequence reads TGTGCCAGCAGCTTAACGACAGGGGGCTACGAGCAGTACTTC. The encoded protein is CASSLTTGGYEQYF.